Shown below are 30 T cell receptor beta chains from a single sample sequenced in a study of shared clonotypes between healthy human individuals. Method: immunoSEQ multiplex PCR; TCRdb's copy keeps in-frame clones and lacks some. The table includes over 800,000 clones, about 92% detected once. CD45RO-negative CD8 cells positively selected for CCR7 made up the naive population, which excluded terminally differentiated effector memory CD45RA+ cells. Material: naive CD8+ T cells sorted from blood. Receptors were obtained from a man in his thirties or forties in good health.

The gene calls are TRBV27 and TRBJ2-7, with TRBD2 identical over 9 bases. The CDR3 has 15 residues. The germline CDR1 and CDR2 sequences are MNHEY and SMNVEV (reference sequence). V lost 4 bases, J lost 0 bases, and 4 bases stayed unmatched. The CDR3 DNA follows: TGTGCCAGCAGTTCCCCAGCGGGAGGCTCCTACGAGCAGTACTTC. Translation gives CASSSPAGGSYEQYF.

J is TRBJ2-1 and V is TRBV10-3; possibly TRBD2 for D (5 bases). The V end lost 7 bases, the J end lost 9 bases, and 25 bases lay between the germline ends. Germline V gives CDR1 ENHRY, CDR2 SYGVKD. This CDR3 region has 16 residues. The DNA for the CDR3 is TGTGCCATCACTCAGGATAAGACTACCGAAGACGGTGAGCAGTTCTTC. It specifies CAITQDKTTEDGEQFF.

This clone was observed a single time. The chain combines TRBV28 with TRBJ2-7, with D tentatively TRBD1 (6 bases). CDR1 MDHEN and CDR2 SYDVKM come from the germline V gene. V lost 3 bases, J lost 3 bases, and 12 bases lay in between. The CDR3 covers 14 residues. The CDR3, as DNA: TGTGCCAGCAGTTTCGGACAGTTCCTCTACGAGCAGTACTTC. Translation gives CASSFGQFLYEQYF.

The V and J genes are TRBV9 and TRBJ2-1; weak D call: TRBD2 (5 bases). The CDR3 runs to 16 residues. The germline gives CDR1 SGDLS, CDR2 YYNGEE. Between the trimmed V and J ends, which lost 2 bases and 5 bases, there was a span of 17 bases. CDR3 nucleotide sequence: TGTGCCAGCAGCGTGAGCGGAAGAACCAGGAACAATGAGCAGTTCTTC. This sequence encodes CASSVSGRTRNNEQFF.

The chain has TRBV5-8 and TRBJ2-7; TRBD1 matches 8 bases. CDR1 SGHTS and CDR2 YDEGEE come from the germline V gene. The CDR3 covers 15 residues. Trimming at V came to 5 bases and at J to 2 bases, leaving 9 bases not matched to a gene. In DNA form, the CDR3 reads TGTGCCAGCAGGCCACCGGGACAGGCAACCTACGAGCAGTACTTC. Its translation: CASRPPGQATYEQYF.

The V gene is TRBV11-2, the J gene TRBJ2-2; possibly TRBD1 or TRBD2 for D (5 bases each). Trimming left V 0 bases short and J 6 bases short, with 17 bases between. The CDR3 extends over 17 amino acids. Germline-derived CDR1 and CDR2 are SGHAT and FQNNGV. CDR3 amino acids: CASSLDKVGPAPGELFF. In DNA, the CDR3 is TGTGCCAGCAGCTTAGATAAAGTGGGACCGGCGCCCGGGGAGCTGTTTTTT.

The DNA of the CDR3 is TGTGCCAGCAGTTTCCTCCCAACAGGGGATCTCACTGAAGCTTTCTTT. As protein: CASSFLPTGDLTEAFF. V usage is TRBV27 and J usage is TRBJ1-1; the match to TRBD1 covers 7 bases. The CDR3 extends over 16 amino acids. CDR1 is MNHEY, CDR2 SMNVEV, per germline (reference sequence). Germline trimming cut 3 bases from V and 4 bases from J; bases unmatched to any gene: 11.

V and J are TRBV4-1 and TRBJ2-7; 11 positions match TRBD1. The length of the CDR3 is 15 residues. Trimming removed 3 bases from V and 3 bases from J; junction bases left unmatched: 4. CDR1 and CDR2 (germline): MGHRA, YSYEKL. The CDR3 spells CASSHSGTGGYEQYF. In DNA, the CDR3 is TGCGCCAGCAGCCATTCCGGGACAGGGGGCTACGAGCAGTACTTC.

The rearrangement links TRBV7-9 to TRBJ2-3; D call uncertain. Germline CDR1 SEHNR, CDR2 FQNEAQ (reference sequence). Trimming took 1 base from V and 6 from J, leaving 11 bases between them. This CDR3 is built from 14 residues. The CDR3 DNA reads as TGTGCCAGCAGCTTAGTCGCCACGCCGGATACGCAGTATTTT. This sequence encodes CASSLVATPDTQYF.

On this clone: This sample includes further DNA sequences coding for the same CDR3. This sequence joins TRBV7-3 and TRBJ2-2; no reliable D call. The CDR3 is made up of 13 amino acids. Germline V lookup: CDR1 SGHTA, CDR2 FQGTGA. The germline V and J ends were trimmed by 5 bases and 2 bases, with 6 bases remaining between them. The CDR3 nucleotides read TGTGCCAGCAGCCTTCCCAACACCGGGGAGCTGTTTTTT. It translates to CASSLPNTGELFF.

The chain combines TRBV27 with TRBJ2-7; TRBD1 matches at 10 bases. Germline-derived CDR1 and CDR2 are MNHEY and SMNVEV (reference sequence). This CDR3 spans 14 amino acids. The trim removed 5 bases at V and 8 bases at J, leaving 9 bases unmatched. The CDR3 loop reads CASSLGTGASQQYF. CDR3 bases: TGTGCCAGCAGTCTGGGGACAGGGGCCTCACAGCAGTACTTC.

V is TRBV7-6 and J is TRBJ2-1; perhaps TRBD1 as D (6 bases). V was cut by 0 bases and J by 3 bases, with 18 bases left in between. This CDR3 is built from 18 residues. Germline CDR1 SGHVS, CDR2 FNYEAQ. The CDR3 coding sequence is TGTGCCAGCAGCTTAGCGGGGGCTAGCAAGTTGTACTACAATGAGCAGTTCTTC. Translating gives CASSLAGASKLYYNEQFF.

The chain has TRBV4-2 and TRBJ2-7; tentative D call: TRBD1 (6 bases). The CDR3 extends over 17 amino acids. Trimming stripped 0 bases from V and 3 bases from J, with 18 bases between. Germline CDR1 and CDR2: LGHNA and YNFKEQ. CDR3 nucleotide sequence: TGTGCCAGCAGCCAAGAACCCCCCCTCCAGGGGCTCTACGAGCAGTACTTC. Protein: CASSQEPPLQGLYEQYF.

This rearrangement joins TRBV15 to TRBJ2-2; 8 bases fit TRBD1. In germline, CDR1 is LNHNV, CDR2 YYDKDF (reference sequence). The J segment lost 4 bases and the V segment lost 4 bases, leaving 8 bases of the junction unmatched. The CDR3 totals 16 residues. CDR3 residues: CATSKDRGAVTGELFF. The CDR3 DNA reads TGTGCCACCAGCAAAGACAGGGGCGCGGTCACCGGGGAGCTGTTTTTT.

This clone was seen more than once but under ten times. This rearrangement joins TRBV4-1 to TRBJ1-4; 7 nucleotides match TRBD1. The CDR3 has 17 residues. From germline, CDR1 is MGHRA and CDR2 YSYEKL. With V trimmed by 3 bases and J by 13 bases, 20 bases remained unmatched. CDR3 coding DNA: TGCGCCAGCAGCCAGGATGAACCGGGACAGAGTTTTGAAGGACTGTTTTTT. Amino acid sequence: CASSQDEPGQSFEGLFF.

The rearrangement links TRBV19 to TRBJ2-1; a possible D gene is TRBD1 (6 bases). Germline V gene data show CDR1 as LNHDA and CDR2 as SQIVND (reference sequence). This CDR3 spans 13 amino acids. V was pared by 3 bases and J by 3 bases, with 6 bases between. The CDR3, as DNA: TGTGCCAGTAGTATGACAGGCTACAATGAGCAGTTCTTC. Protein product: CASSMTGYNEQFF.

The chain employs TRBV10-2 and TRBJ2-6; 7 bases map to TRBD1. Germline CDR1 WSHSY, CDR2 SAAADI. The CDR3 extends over 16 amino acids. J gave up 2 bases and V 3 bases, and 4 bases lay outside the gene matches. In nucleotides, the CDR3 is TGCGCCAGCAGTGAATCGGGGACAGCTGGGGCCAACGTCCTGACTTTC. Its protein product is CASSESGTAGANVLTF.

The chain links TRBV4-1 to TRBJ2-5; D uncertain. The length of the CDR3 is 15 residues. Germline CDR1 and CDR2: MGHRA and YSYEKL. V gave up 1 base and J gave up 5 bases, with 14 bases separating them. The CDR3 protein is CASSQGAVSIETQYF. As DNA, the CDR3 is TGCGCCAGCAGCCAAGGGGCAGTATCCATCGAGACCCAGTACTTC.

The chain is built from TRBV7-9 and TRBJ2-3; D is tentatively TRBD1 or TRBD2 (5 bases each). CDR1 is SEHNR, CDR2 FQNEAQ, per germline (reference sequence). V was clipped by 5 bases and J by 3 bases, with 9 bases between them. The CDR3 totals 13 residues. CDR3: CASSPWGTDTQYF. The CDR3 nucleotides read TGTGCCAGCAGCCCGTGGGGGACAGATACGCAGTATTTT. The full variable domain, its missing parts supplied by reference TRBV7-9 and TRBJ2-3, is DTGVSQNPRHKITKRGQNVTFRCDPISEHNRLYWYRQTLGQGPEFLTYFQNEAQLEKSRLLSDRFSAERPKGSFSTLEIQRTEQGDSAMYLCASSPWGTDTQYFGPGTRLTVL.

The rearrangement links TRBV19 to TRBJ2-7; no clear D. There are 13 residues in the CDR3. The V and J ends lost 6 bases and 0 bases respectively, with 9 bases between them. From germline, CDR1 is LNHDA and CDR2 SQIVND (reference sequence). CDR3 residues: CASSPGDSYEQYF. In nucleotides, the CDR3 is TGTGCCAGTAGCCCTGGAGACTCCTACGAGCAGTACTTC.

The chain carries TRBV12-5 and TRBJ1-2, with 9 bases fitting TRBD1. This CDR3 region has 18 residues. CDR1 LGHNT and CDR2 FRNRAP come from the germline V gene. J was trimmed by 0 bases and V by 5 bases; bases with no gene match: 13. The CDR3 DNA reads as TGTGCTAGTGGTCTTGGGACAGGGCGAACTGTTTCTAACTATGGCTACACCTTC. It translates to CASGLGTGRTVSNYGYTF.

CDR3 in DNA: TGTGCCAGCAGGAGTTACTTGGGCGAGCAGTTCTTC. This codes for CASRSYLGEQFF. The gene calls are TRBV27 and TRBJ2-1; D unclear. Deletions cut 6 bases from V and 10 bases from J, with 13 bases between. This CDR3 region has 12 residues. The germline CDR1 and CDR2 sequences are MNHEY and SMNVEV (reference sequence).

In DNA form, the CDR3 reads TGTGCCAGCAGCTTAGAGGAGGGGCCGGACAGGGACCCCTACGAGCAGTACTTC. Encoded protein: CASSLEEGPDRDPYEQYF. The chain combines TRBV7-9 with TRBJ2-7, with 8 nucleotides matching TRBD1. Looked up from germline, CDR1 is SEHNR and CDR2 is FQNEAQ (reference sequence). V dropped 1 base and J dropped 2; count of bases not matched to a gene: 13. The CDR3 is made up of 18 amino acids. Looking up the rest from reference TRBV7-9 and TRBJ2-7 gives the full variable domain: DTGVSQNPRHKITKRGQNVTFRCDPISEHNRLYWYRQTLGQGPEFLTYFQNEAQLEKSRLLSDRFSAERPKGSFSTLEIQRTEQGDSAMYLCASSLEEGPDRDPYEQYFGPGTRLTVT.

The genes are TRBV18 and TRBJ2-1; the D gene is possibly TRBD2 (5 bases). V shed 3 bases and J shed 3 bases, with 15 bases lying between them. Germline V lookup: CDR1 KGHSH, CDR2 LQKENI. The CDR3 has 16 residues. The CDR3 bases are TGTGCCAGCTCACCCAAGTCAGCGGTAATCTACAATGAGCAGTTCTTC. This translates into CASSPKSAVIYNEQFF.

The chain employs TRBV7-9 and TRBJ2-7; D ambiguous. The CDR3 loop spans 15 amino acids. Trimming stripped 5 bases from V and 3 bases from J, with 17 bases between. Germline values: CDR1 SEHNR, CDR2 FQNEAQ (reference sequence). The CDR3 DNA reads as TGTGCCAGCAGCGCCTTCCGTACAGTGGACTACGAGCAGTACTTC. It translates to CASSAFRTVDYEQYF.

The J gene is TRBJ2-7, the V gene TRBV7-9, with a tentative D call TRBD1 (5 bases). CDR1 and CDR2 from the germline V gene are SEHNR and FQNEAQ (reference sequence). The CDR3 is 13 amino acids. Between the trimmed V and J ends, which lost 5 bases and 3 bases, there was a span of 11 bases. The CDR3 region is CASSTRQRYEQYF. The CDR3 DNA reads as TGTGCCAGCAGCACCCGACAGCGCTACGAGCAGTACTTC. Together with reference TRBV7-9 and TRBJ2-7, the CDR3 gives the full variable domain: DTGVSQNPRHKITKRGQNVTFRCDPISEHNRLYWYRQTLGQGPEFLTYFQNEAQLEKSRLLSDRFSAERPKGSFSTLEIQRTEQGDSAMYLCASSTRQRYEQYFGPGTRLTVT.

This chain joins TRBV5-5 and TRBJ2-1; no clear D gene. The CDR3 is 16 amino acids. V was shortened by 1 base and J by 0 bases, with 11 bases between the two germline ends. Looked up from germline, CDR1 is SGHKS and CDR2 is YYEKEE (reference sequence). The CDR3 loop reads CASSLLGYSSYNEQFF. CDR3 sequence (DNA): TGTGCCAGCAGCTTGTTAGGTTATAGCTCCTACAATGAGCAGTTCTTC.

This chain uses TRBV13 with TRBJ2-1, with D unclear. CDR3 length equals 13 residues. V was clipped by 4 bases and J by 7 bases, with 11 bases between them. Germline assignment: CDR1 PRHDT and CDR2 FYEKMQ (reference sequence). The CDR3 here is CASSSHFENEQFF. DNA for the CDR3: TGTGCCAGCAGCTCCCACTTCGAAAATGAGCAGTTCTTC.

The gene calls are TRBV7-6 and TRBJ2-7; no firm D call. Per germline, CDR1 SGHVS and CDR2 FNYEAQ. V was clipped by 5 bases and J by 2 bases, with 10 bases between them. This CDR3 spans 13 amino acids. The CDR3 region is CASSAPLTYEQYF. CDR3 DNA: TGTGCCAGCAGCGCACCCCTGACCTACGAGCAGTACTTC.

The genes are TRBV29-1 and TRBJ2-7; D is possibly TRBD1 (6 bases). The CDR3 is 15 residues long. Trimming removed 0 bases from V and 2 bases from J, with 14 bases in between. CDR1 SQVTM and CDR2 ANQGSEA come from the germline V gene. Here the CDR3 reads CSVEDNRENAYEQYF. The DNA of the CDR3 is TGCAGCGTTGAAGATAACAGGGAAAACGCCTACGAGCAGTACTTC.